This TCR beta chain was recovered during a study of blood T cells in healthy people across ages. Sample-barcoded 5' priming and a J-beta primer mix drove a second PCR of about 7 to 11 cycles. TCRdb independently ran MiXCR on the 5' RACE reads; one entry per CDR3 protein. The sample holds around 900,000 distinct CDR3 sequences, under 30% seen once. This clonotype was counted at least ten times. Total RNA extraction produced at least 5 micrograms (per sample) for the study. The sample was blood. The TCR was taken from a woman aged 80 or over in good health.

CDR3 DNA sequence: TGCAGCGCCAGCGGGGGGACAGGGAGGACAAAACTGTTTTTT. Its protein product is CSASGGTGRTKLFF. This chain uses TRBV20-1 with TRBJ1-4; 9 bases agree with TRBD1. Germline CDR1 is DFQATT and CDR2 is SNEGSKA (reference sequence). The CDR3 extends over 14 amino acids.